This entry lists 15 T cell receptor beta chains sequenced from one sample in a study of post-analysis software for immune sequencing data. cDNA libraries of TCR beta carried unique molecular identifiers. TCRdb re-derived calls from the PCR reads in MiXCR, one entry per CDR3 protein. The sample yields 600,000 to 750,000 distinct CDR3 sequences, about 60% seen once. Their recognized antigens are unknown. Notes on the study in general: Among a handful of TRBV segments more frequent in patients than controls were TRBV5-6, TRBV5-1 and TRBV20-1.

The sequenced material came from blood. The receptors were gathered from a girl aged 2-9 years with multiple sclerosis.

The CDR3 sequence: CAISEKSGASEGYEQYF. The CDR3 nucleotides read TGTGCCATCAGTGAAAAATCGGGGGCTAGCGAAGGTTACGAGCAGTACTTC. The chain carries TRBV10-3 and TRBJ2-7; D is tentatively TRBD1 or TRBD2 (6 bases each). CDR1 is ENHRY and CDR2 is SYGVKD in the germline V gene. V lost 3 bases to trimming and J lost 4 bases, with 22 bases between them. The CDR3 is 17 amino acids.

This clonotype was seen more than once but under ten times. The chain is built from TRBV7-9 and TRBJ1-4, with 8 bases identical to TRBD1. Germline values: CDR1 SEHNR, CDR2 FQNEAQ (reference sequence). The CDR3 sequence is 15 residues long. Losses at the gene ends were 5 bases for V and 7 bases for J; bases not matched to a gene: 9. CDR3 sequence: CASSPTPTGGEKLFF. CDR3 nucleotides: TGTGCCAGCAGCCCCACCCCCACAGGGGGTGAAAAACTGTTTTTT.

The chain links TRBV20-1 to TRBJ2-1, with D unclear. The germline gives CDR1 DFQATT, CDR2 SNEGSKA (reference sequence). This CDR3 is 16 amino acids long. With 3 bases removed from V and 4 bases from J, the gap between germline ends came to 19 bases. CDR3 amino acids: CSASRTRAGPYNEQFF. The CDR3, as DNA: TGCAGTGCTAGCCGTACAAGAGCAGGCCCTTACAATGAGCAGTTCTTC.

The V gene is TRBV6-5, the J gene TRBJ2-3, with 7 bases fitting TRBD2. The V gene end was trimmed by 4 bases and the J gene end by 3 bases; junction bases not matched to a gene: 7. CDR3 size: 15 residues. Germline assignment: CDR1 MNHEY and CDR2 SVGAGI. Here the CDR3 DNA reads TGTGCCAGCAGTTCTATCGGGACTATTACAGATACGCAGTATTTT. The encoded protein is CASSSIGTITDTQYF.

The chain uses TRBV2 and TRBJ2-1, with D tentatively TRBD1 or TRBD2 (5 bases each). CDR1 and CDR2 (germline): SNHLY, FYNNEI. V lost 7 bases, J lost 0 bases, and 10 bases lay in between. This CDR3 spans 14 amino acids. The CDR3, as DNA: TGTGCCAGCACGGGGCTCAGCTCCTACAATGAGCAGTTCTTC. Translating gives CASTGLSSYNEQFF.

As DNA, the CDR3 is TGCGCCAGCAGTGAGGCAGTGAACACTGAAGCTTTCTTT. This gives the protein CASSEAVNTEAFF. The J gene is TRBJ1-1, the V gene TRBV10-1, with D hard to call. V was trimmed by 2 bases and J by 0 bases, leaving 4 bases between them. This CDR3 region has 13 residues. Per the germline V gene, CDR1 is WNHNN and CDR2 is SYGVQD (reference sequence).

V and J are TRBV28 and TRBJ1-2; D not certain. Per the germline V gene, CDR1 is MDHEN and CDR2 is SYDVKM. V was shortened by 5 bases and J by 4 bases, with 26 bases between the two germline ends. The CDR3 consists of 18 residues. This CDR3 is CASSPLPTSPVRSYGYTF. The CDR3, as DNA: TGTGCCAGCAGTCCGCTCCCCACCTCGCCCGTTCGGAGCTATGGCTACACCTTC.

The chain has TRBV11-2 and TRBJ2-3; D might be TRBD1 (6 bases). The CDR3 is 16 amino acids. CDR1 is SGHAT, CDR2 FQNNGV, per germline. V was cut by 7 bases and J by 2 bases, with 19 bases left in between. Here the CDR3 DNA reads TGTGCCAGCACCTCAGGGGAGCGAGGGCCCACAGATACGCAGTATTTT. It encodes CASTSGERGPTDTQYF.

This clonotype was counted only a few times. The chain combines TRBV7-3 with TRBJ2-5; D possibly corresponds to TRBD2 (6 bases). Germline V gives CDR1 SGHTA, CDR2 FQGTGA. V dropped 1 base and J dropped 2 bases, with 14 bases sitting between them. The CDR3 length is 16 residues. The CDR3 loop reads CASSLSPGRGQETQYF. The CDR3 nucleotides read TGTGCCAGCAGCTTAAGTCCGGGACGGGGGCAAGAGACCCAGTACTTC.

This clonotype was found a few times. The CDR3 DNA reads as TGCAGTGCTAGGCCAGCGGAAGAGACCCAGTACTTC. Its protein is CSARPAEETQYF. The V and J genes are TRBV20-1 and TRBJ2-5; perhaps TRBD2 as D (5 bases). The CDR3 length is 12 residues. The V end was cut by 3 bases, the J end by 3 bases, with 8 bases between. Germline V gives CDR1 DFQATT, CDR2 SNEGSKA (reference sequence).

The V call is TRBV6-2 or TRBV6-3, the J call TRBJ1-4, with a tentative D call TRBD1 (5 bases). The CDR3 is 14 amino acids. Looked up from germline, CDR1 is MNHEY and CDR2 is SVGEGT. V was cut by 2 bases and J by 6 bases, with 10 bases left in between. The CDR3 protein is CASSYRTSHEKLFF. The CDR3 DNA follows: TGTGCCAGCAGTTACCGGACAAGTCATGAAAAACTGTTTTTT.

The CDR3 is CASRRSRLGQPLAGGDTQYF. The CDR3 coding sequence is TGTGCCAGCAGGCGGTCCCGACTGGGACAGCCTCTTGCCGGGGGAGATACGCAGTATTTT. The J gene is TRBJ2-3, the V gene TRBV7-9; tentatively, D is TRBD1 (7 bases). Deletions cut 6 bases from V and 5 bases from J, with 33 bases between. Germline V lookup: CDR1 SEHNR, CDR2 FQNEAQ (reference sequence). This CDR3 has 20 amino acids.

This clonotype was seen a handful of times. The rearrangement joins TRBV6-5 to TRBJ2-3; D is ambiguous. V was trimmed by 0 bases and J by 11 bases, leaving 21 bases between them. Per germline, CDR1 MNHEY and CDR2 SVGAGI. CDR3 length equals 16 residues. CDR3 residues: CASSYSPATSGFGQYF. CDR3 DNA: TGTGCCAGCAGTTACTCGCCAGCCACGTCAGGCTTCGGGCAGTATTTT.

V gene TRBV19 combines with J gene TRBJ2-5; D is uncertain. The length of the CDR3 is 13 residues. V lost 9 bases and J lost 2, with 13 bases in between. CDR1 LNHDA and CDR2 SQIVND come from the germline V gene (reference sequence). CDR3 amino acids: CASEDVEQETQYF. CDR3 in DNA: TGTGCCAGCGAGGACGTTGAGCAAGAGACCCAGTACTTC.

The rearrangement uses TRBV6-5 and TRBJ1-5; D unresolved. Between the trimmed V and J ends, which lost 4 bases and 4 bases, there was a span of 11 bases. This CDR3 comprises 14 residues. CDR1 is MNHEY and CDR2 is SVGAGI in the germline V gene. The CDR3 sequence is CASSSRHDNQPQHF. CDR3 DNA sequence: TGTGCCAGCAGTTCCAGGCACGATAATCAGCCCCAGCATTTT.